A single sample is the source of the 14 T cell receptor beta chains below, sequenced in a study of cytomegalovirus exposure and HLA in healthy donors. The PCR contained 60 Vbeta and 13 Jbeta primers. TCRdb's copy holds only in-frame clones and misses some; the assay was immunoSEQ multiplex PCR. The table lists some 150,000 clones, roughly 72% of them singletons. Material: PBMCs. The origin of the receptors is a middle-aged man in good health and CMV-seronegative.

Here the CDR3 DNA reads TGTGCCTGGACCGCAGGACAGGGGTTTGAGCAGTTCTTC. This codes for CAWTAGQGFEQFF. The genes are TRBV30 and TRBJ2-1; 9 bases are shared with TRBD1. The CDR3 sequence is 13 residues long. J gave up 9 bases and V 4 bases, and 7 bases lay outside the gene matches. CDR1 and CDR2 (germline): GTSNPN, SVGIG (reference sequence). The whole variable domain, filled in from reference TRBV30 and TRBJ2-1, reads SQTIHQWPATLVQPVGSPLSLECTVEGTSNPNLYWYRQAAGRGLQLLFYSVGIGQISSEVPQNLSASRPQDRQFILSSKKLLLSDSGFYLCAWTAGQGFEQFFGPGTRLTVL.

V gene TRBV29-1 combines with J gene TRBJ1-4; 9 bases are a match to TRBD1. This CDR3 has 12 residues. Germline V gives CDR1 SQVTM, CDR2 ANQGSEA. V lost 6 bases, J lost 8 bases, and 4 bases stayed unmatched. CDR3 amino acids: CSVDRGEEKLFF. CDR3 bases: TGCAGCGTCGACAGGGGGGAAGAAAAACTGTTTTTT.

This clone was detected a few times. The V gene is TRBV4-1, the J gene TRBJ2-5; no clear D. Per germline, CDR1 MGHRA and CDR2 YSYEKL. The CDR3 has 14 residues. V dropped 0 bases and J dropped 5 bases, with 10 bases sitting between them. CDR3 residues: CASSQDDSRETQYF. CDR3 nucleotides: TGCGCCAGCAGCCAAGACGACTCAAGGGAGACCCAGTACTTC.

This rearrangement joins TRBV11-3 to TRBJ1-1; D is unclear. Germline-derived CDR1 and CDR2 are SGHNT and YENEEA. This CDR3 has 13 residues. V lost 1 base and J 1 base, leaving 4 bases between the germline ends. This CDR3 reads CASSLVRNTEAFF. CDR3 sequence (DNA): TGTGCCAGCAGCTTAGTCCGGAACACTGAAGCTTTCTTT.

The V call is TRBV7-6, the J call TRBJ2-5; TRBD1 agrees at 9 bases. With 2 bases clipped from V and 3 bases from J, the junction kept 7 bases outside the gene matches. The CDR3 has 16 residues. Germline V gives CDR1 SGHVS, CDR2 FNYEAQ. The CDR3 DNA is TGTGCCAGCAGCTTATCCTACAGGGGGCGAGAAGAGACCCAGTACTTC. It yields the protein CASSLSYRGREETQYF. The full variable domain, rest sourced from reference TRBV7-6 and TRBJ2-5, is GAGVSQSPRYKVTKRGQDVALRCDPISGHVSLYWYRQALGQGPEFLTYFNYEAQQDKSGLPNDRFSAERPEGSISTLTIQRTEQRDSAMYRCASSLSYRGREETQYFGPGTRLLVL.

The V call is TRBV7-7, the J call TRBJ2-3; D may be TRBD2 (5 bases). This CDR3 spans 15 amino acids. The V and J ends lost 1 base and 3 bases respectively, with 11 bases between them. Germline CDR1 is SSHAT and CDR2 is FNYEAQ (reference sequence). In DNA form, the CDR3 reads TGTGCCAGCAGCTTAGGGACTCCGAGTACAGATACGCAGTATTTT. It specifies CASSLGTPSTDTQYF.

The chain joins TRBV5-1 to TRBJ2-7; D unclear. This CDR3 comprises 13 residues. V dropped 0 bases and J dropped 6 bases, with 10 bases sitting between them. Looked up from germline, CDR1 is SGHRS and CDR2 is YFSETQ. The CDR3 region has the DNA TGCGCCAGCAGCTTGGGTCTCCTCCCCGAGCAGTACTTC. Translated, it gives CASSLGLLPEQYF.

The V gene is TRBV5-1, the J gene TRBJ2-1, with D possibly TRBD2 on 5 matching bases. There are 16 residues in the CDR3. Germline assignment: CDR1 SGHRS and CDR2 YFSETQ. Trimming took off 3 bases at V and 0 bases at J, with 13 bases between the two ends. In DNA, the CDR3 is TGCGCCAGCAGCTCCCGGACTGGTGGCTCCTACAATGAGCAGTTCTTC. Amino acids: CASSSRTGGSYNEQFF.

The chain recombines TRBV19 with TRBJ2-1; D remains ambiguous. There are 12 residues in the CDR3. Germline V gives CDR1 LNHDA, CDR2 SQIVND (reference sequence). Trimming left V 4 bases short and J 9 bases short, with 10 bases between. CDR3 amino acids: CASSTSVGEQFF. In DNA, the CDR3 is TGTGCCAGTAGTACTTCGGTTGGTGAGCAGTTCTTC.

The chain links TRBV30 to TRBJ2-7; TRBD1 aligns across 8 bases. V lost 5 bases to trimming and J lost 7 bases; unmatched junction nucleotides: 16. The germline V gene has CDR1 GTSNPN and CDR2 SVGIG (reference sequence). The CDR3 contains 15 residues. The CDR3 spells CAWSFAAGGGSEQYF. CDR3 sequence (DNA): TGTGCCTGGTCTTTTGCCGCAGGGGGCGGTAGTGAGCAGTACTTC. Full variable domain (rest looked up from reference TRBV30 and TRBJ2-7): SQTIHQWPATLVQPVGSPLSLECTVEGTSNPNLYWYRQAAGRGLQLLFYSVGIGQISSEVPQNLSASRPQDRQFILSSKKLLLSDSGFYLCAWSFAAGGGSEQYFGPGTRLTVT.

A few counts support this clone. One junction end does not reproduce the germline sequence, and a read error may be involved. The chain links TRBV6-5 to TRBJ1-2; D not resolved. This CDR3 is built from 16 residues. Germline loops: CDR1 MNHEY, CDR2 SVGAGI. The CDR3 DNA is TGTGCCAGCAGTTACTCAACTAGGGCTGAATCTTATGGCTACCCCTTC. Translation gives CASSYSTRAESYGYPF.

J is TRBJ1-1 and V is TRBV29-1; D is possibly TRBD1 (6 bases). Trimming took 4 bases from V and 3 from J, leaving 21 bases between them. The CDR3 runs 16 residues. Germline-derived CDR1 and CDR2 are SQVTM and ANQGSEA. The chain's CDR3 is CSVVPRITGRDTEAFF. The CDR3 DNA is TGCAGCGTTGTTCCGCGGATCACAGGGAGGGACACTGAAGCTTTCTTT. Complete variable domain (other parts from reference TRBV29-1 and TRBJ1-1): SAVISQKPSRDICQRGTSLTIQCQVDSQVTMMFWYRQQPGQSLTLIATANQGSEATYESGFVIDKFPISRPNLTFSTLTVSNMSPEDSSIYLCSVVPRITGRDTEAFFGQGTRLTVV.

The genes are TRBV7-6 and TRBJ1-4, with D unclear. The CDR3 contains 14 residues. CDR1 is SGHVS and CDR2 is FNYEAQ in the germline V gene. V was pared by 1 base and J by 0 bases, with 3 bases between. CDR3 amino acids: CASSLDTTNEKLFF. CDR3 nucleotide sequence: TGTGCCAGCAGCTTAGACACAACTAATGAAAAACTGTTTTTT.

The V call is TRBV28, the J call TRBJ2-7, with D unresolved. Between the trimmed V and J ends, which lost 2 bases and 5 bases, there was a span of 13 bases. This CDR3 comprises 14 residues. Germline V gene data show CDR1 as MDHEN and CDR2 as SYDVKM. The CDR3 DNA reads TGTGCCAGCAGTTTAGGGCAACCTACCGACGAGCAGTACTTC. Translating gives CASSLGQPTDEQYF.